These 28 T cell receptor beta chains share one sample of origin, sequenced in a study of T cell repertoires in cytomegalovirus infection (dated by TCRdb to the late 2010s). Antigens for these TCRs are unknown. The treatment or condition label for this specimen denotes: in vitro stimulation with specific CMV peptide epitopes to enrich CMV-specific T cells. These reads were obtained on an Illumina HiSeq 1500. Clones were called with MiXCR by TCRdb after fastp trimmed the public reads at Q25, and only in-frame beta chains were retained. Records with the same CDR3 protein are collapsed into one entry carrying the most frequent genes and DNA. Counted in this sample were about 740,000 distinct CDR3 sequences; about 30% of them appeared once. The top ten clones comprise roughly 20% of the sample. The input for sequencing was cultured PBMCs, taken from culture after CMV antigen stimulation. Receptors were obtained from a human donor in good health (CMV status not recorded). Some clones in this sample may be carry-over from other donors' samples.

This chain connects TRBV12-3 or TRBV12-4 to TRBJ2-5; possibly TRBD2 for D (6 bases). The CDR3 runs 14 residues. Trimming shortened V by 2 bases and J by 7 bases, and 14 bases separated the two germline ends. The DNA of the CDR3 is TGTGCCAGCAGTTTACGGGGACCGGAGGGGACCCAGTACTTC. Amino acids: CASSLRGPEGTQYF.

This clonotype has a handful of counts. This may stem from a read error, because a much larger clone lies one nucleotide away. The CDR3 DNA reads TGTGCCAGCAGCTTAGAACAGAACACTGAAGCTTTCTTT. Its protein is CASSLEQNTEAFF. The V gene is TRBV7-7, the J gene TRBJ1-1; D gene uncertain. The germline gives CDR1 SSHAT, CDR2 FNYEAQ (reference sequence). The ends were cut back, 1 base at V and 1 base at J, with 4 bases in the middle. The length of the CDR3 is 13 residues.

This clonotype has just a few counts. The CDR3 DNA reads TGTGCCAGCAGCGCCGGGCTGGGGACCGGGACTAGCGGGAGGGCTTACTACAATGAGCAGTTCTTC. This encodes CASSAGLGTGTSGRAYYNEQFF. V is TRBV7-2 and J is TRBJ2-1; TRBD2 matches 16 bases. The CDR3 sequence is 22 residues long. Looked up from germline, CDR1 is SGHTA and CDR2 is FQGNSA. Unmatched junction bases numbered 19, after V lost 5 bases and J lost 3 bases.

V usage is TRBV7-2 and J usage is TRBJ2-1, with 10 bases aligning to TRBD2. CDR3 length: 19 residues. Trimming cost V 4 bases and J 1 base; bases outside gene matches: 13. Germline CDR1 is SGHTA and CDR2 is FQGNSA. CDR3 loop: CASSSPRGSGRSSYNEQFF. The CDR3 DNA reads as TGTGCCAGCAGCTCTCCCCGTGGTAGCGGGAGGTCATCCTACAATGAGCAGTTCTTC. Full variable domain (outside the CDR3, taken from reference TRBV7-2 and TRBJ2-1): GAGVSQSPSNKVTEKGKDVELRCDPISGHTALYWYRQSLGQGLEFLIYFQGNSAPDKSGLPSDRFSAERTGGSVSTLTIQRTQQEDSAVYLCASSSPRGSGRSSYNEQFFGPGTRLTVL.

The V gene is TRBV10-3, the J gene TRBJ1-1; 11 nucleotides match TRBD1. Per the germline V gene, CDR1 is ENHRY and CDR2 is SYGVKD. The CDR3 length is 16 residues. The junction had 11 bases not matched to a gene; V was cut back by 0 bases and J by 11 bases. CDR3 nucleotide sequence: TGTGCCATCAGTGAGTCTGTAGGACAGGGGGCGATTGAGGCTTTCTTT. It yields the protein CAISESVGQGAIEAFF.

Written as DNA, the CDR3 is TGCAGCGTTGAAACTCCTGGGGTAGAGACCCAGTACTTC. Protein sequence: CSVETPGVETQYF. This chain uses TRBV29-1 with TRBJ2-5; unclear D gene. Germline V gene sequence: CDR1 SQVTM, CDR2 ANQGSEA. The CDR3 totals 13 residues. V dropped 2 bases and J dropped 4 bases, with 11 bases sitting between them.

This rearrangement joins TRBV7-8 to TRBJ2-3; D is uncertain. Germline-derived CDR1 and CDR2 are SGHVS and FQNEAQ. CDR3 length: 15 residues. The V gene lost 5 bases and the J gene lost 4 bases, with 16 bases spanning the gap. CDR3 protein: CASSPQPSTADTQYF. The CDR3 bases are TGTGCCAGCAGCCCTCAGCCCAGCACCGCAGATACGCAGTATTTT.

The chain is built from TRBV18 and TRBJ2-7; 7 positions match TRBD2. Trimming removed 3 bases from V and 7 bases from J; junction bases left unmatched: 9. Germline CDR1 KGHSH, CDR2 LQKENI. There are 14 residues in the CDR3. This chain's CDR3 is CASSPEPSGPEQYF. In nucleotides, the CDR3 is TGTGCCAGCTCACCGGAGCCTAGCGGCCCAGAGCAGTACTTC.

This clonotype was observed a few times. The V gene is TRBV20-1, the J gene TRBJ2-5; D assignment may be TRBD1 or TRBD2 (5 bases each). Germline lookup yields CDR1 DFQATT and CDR2 SNEGSKA (reference sequence). V was pared by 0 bases and J by 0 bases, with 8 bases between. This CDR3 is built from 14 residues. Written as DNA, the CDR3 is TGCAGTGCTAGAGAGTTGGGACACCAAGAGACCCAGTACTTC. It encodes CSARELGHQETQYF.

This clonotype was seen a few times. V is TRBV20-1 and J is TRBJ1-5; 7 bases map to TRBD1. J lost 5 bases, V lost 3 bases, and 10 bases had no gene match. Germline assignment: CDR1 DFQATT and CDR2 SNEGSKA (reference sequence). CDR3 length: 15 amino acids. The CDR3 here is CSARRAGGLDQPQHF. As DNA, the CDR3 is TGCAGTGCTAGGAGGGCAGGGGGACTCGATCAGCCCCAGCATTTT.

This clonotype has at least ten counts. V gene TRBV7-2 combines with J gene TRBJ1-2; D possibly corresponds to TRBD1 (6 bases). The CDR3 runs 17 residues. In germline, CDR1 is SGHTA, CDR2 FQGNSA. V lost 0 bases and J lost 8, with 22 bases in between. The CDR3 coding sequence is TGTGCCAGCAGCTTAGCCGTCCTTAAGACAGGCGGGGGGGGCTACACCTTC. It translates to CASSLAVLKTGGGGYTF.

The V and J genes are TRBV7-6 and TRBJ1-2, with 8 bases matching TRBD1. Germline CDR1 and CDR2: SGHVS and FNYEAQ. V dropped 1 base and J dropped 4; count of bases not matched to a gene: 5. The CDR3 is 15 residues long. The CDR3 loop reads CASSLGQGLVYGYTF. As DNA, the CDR3 is TGTGCCAGCAGCTTAGGACAGGGGCTAGTCTATGGCTACACCTTC. The full variable domain, in which reference TRBV7-6 and TRBJ1-2 provide the parts outside the CDR3, is GAGVSQSPRYKVTKRGQDVALRCDPISGHVSLYWYRQALGQGPEFLTYFNYEAQQDKSGLPNDRFSAERPEGSISTLTIQRTEQRDSAMYRCASSLGQGLVYGYTFGSGTRLTVV.

Remarks on this clonotype: A much larger clone lies a single base off, so this may be a read error. The chain links TRBV7-2 to TRBJ2-7, with 7 bases matching TRBD1. This CDR3 spans 14 amino acids. The germline V gene encodes CDR1 SGHTA and CDR2 FQGNSA. The CDR3 region is CAISKQGKVYEQYF. In nucleotides, the CDR3 is TGTGCCATCAGCAAACAGGGGAAGGTCTACGAGCAGTACTTC.

A word on this clonotype: Sequence at one end of the junction differs from germline and may be a read error. The V gene is TRBV11-2, the J gene TRBJ2-5; D call uncertain. The CDR3 sequence is 14 residues long. Per the germline V gene, CDR1 is SGHAT and CDR2 is FQNNGV. This CDR3 is CASSLRNQQGTQYF. The CDR3 DNA is TGTGCCAGCAGCCTAAGAAATCAGCAAGGGACCCAGTACTTC.

The chain has TRBV19 and TRBJ1-2; the match to TRBD1 covers 7 bases. The germline V gene has CDR1 LNHDA and CDR2 SQIVND (reference sequence). Losses at the gene ends were 11 bases for V and 7 bases for J; bases not matched to a gene: 16. This CDR3 has 14 amino acids. CDR3 loop: CAAQRLTGDGGYTF. CDR3 nucleotide sequence: TGTGCCGCCCAACGCCTCACAGGGGACGGTGGCTACACCTTC.

The V and J genes are TRBV28 and TRBJ2-7; 8 bases map to TRBD1. The germline gives CDR1 MDHEN, CDR2 SYDVKM. Trimming at V came to 4 bases and at J to 4 bases, leaving 9 bases not matched to a gene. The CDR3 contains 15 residues. The CDR3 region is CASSYLRTGLYEQYF. CDR3 DNA sequence: TGTGCCAGCAGTTATCTGCGGACAGGGCTTTACGAGCAGTACTTC. Variable domain in full (rest from reference TRBV28 and TRBJ2-7): DVKVTQSSRYLVKRTGEKVFLECVQDMDHENMFWYRQDPGLGLRLIYFSYDVKMKEKGDIPEGYSVSREKKERFSLILESASTNQTSMYLCASSYLRTGLYEQYFGPGTRLTVT.

This rearrangement joins TRBV30 to TRBJ1-6, with D uncertain. The germline gives CDR1 GTSNPN, CDR2 SVGIG (reference sequence). There are 15 residues in the CDR3. Trimming pared 2 bases from V and 5 bases from J, leaving 13 bases between. CDR3 protein: CAWSLYGFHNSPLHF. CDR3 DNA: TGTGCCTGGAGTTTATATGGGTTCCATAATTCACCCCTCCACTTT.

The V call is TRBV2, the J call TRBJ2-3; D is unresolved. The germline V and J ends were trimmed by 4 bases and 1 base, with 6 bases remaining between them. The CDR3 spans 13 residues. Per germline, CDR1 SNHLY and CDR2 FYNNEI. The CDR3: CASSAWGTDTQYF. The CDR3 bases are TGTGCCAGCAGTGCGTGGGGCACAGATACGCAGTATTTT. Using reference TRBV2 and TRBJ2-3 for the parts outside the CDR3, the full variable domain is EPEVTQTPSHQVTQMGQEVILRCVPISNHLYFYWYRQILGQKVEFLVSFYNNEISEKSEIFDDQFSVERPDGSNFTLKIRSTKLEDSAMYFCASSAWGTDTQYFGPGTRLTVL.

This clonotype appeared a few times. J is TRBJ2-1 and V is TRBV20-1; tentatively, D is TRBD2 (5 bases). V was pared by 0 bases and J by 2 bases, with 8 bases between. Per the germline V gene, CDR1 is DFQATT and CDR2 is SNEGSKA (reference sequence). This CDR3 comprises 14 residues. The CDR3 is CSARELATYNEQFF. As DNA, the CDR3 is TGCAGTGCTAGAGAGCTAGCCACCTACAATGAGCAGTTCTTC.

The genes are TRBV6-6 and TRBJ1-1; 8 bases map to TRBD1. V lost 6 bases to trimming and J lost 0 bases; unmatched junction nucleotides: 9. CDR1 MNHNY and CDR2 SVGAGI come from the germline V gene (reference sequence). There are 16 residues in the CDR3. The CDR3 DNA sequence: TGTGCCAGCAGGAAACGGCCAGGGGGCTTGAACACTGAAGCTTTCTTT. Its translation is CASRKRPGGLNTEAFF.

At least ten counts were recorded for this clonotype. The genes are TRBV7-2 and TRBJ2-1, with 11 nucleotides matching TRBD2. The germline V gene has CDR1 SGHTA and CDR2 FQGNSA. Trimming removed 5 bases from V and 7 bases from J; junction bases left unmatched: 4. The CDR3 spans 14 residues. The CDR3 nucleotides are TGTGCCAGCAGCAGTCGGACTAGCGGGAATGAGCAGTTCTTC. It specifies CASSSRTSGNEQFF. Supplemented by reference TRBV7-2 and TRBJ2-1, the full variable domain reads GAGVSQSPSNKVTEKGKDVELRCDPISGHTALYWYRQSLGQGLEFLIYFQGNSAPDKSGLPSDRFSAERTGGSVSTLTIQRTQQEDSAVYLCASSSRTSGNEQFFGPGTRLTVL.

This clonotype was seen only a few times. The chain is built from TRBV20-1 and TRBJ1-2; D possibly corresponds to TRBD1 (6 bases). Per germline, CDR1 DFQATT and CDR2 SNEGSKA (reference sequence). V was trimmed by 0 bases and J by 7 bases, leaving 12 bases between them. This CDR3 has 13 residues. The CDR3 DNA reads TGCAGTGCTAGAGATTCAGGGGCCGGTGGCTACACCTTC. Translation: CSARDSGAGGYTF.

This sequence joins TRBV7-9 and TRBJ2-6; D gene uncertain. V lost 5 bases to trimming and J lost 0 bases, with 5 bases between them. The germline gives CDR1 SEHNR, CDR2 FQNEAQ (reference sequence). CDR3 length equals 14 residues. The CDR3 is CASSASSGANVLTF. CDR3 DNA: TGTGCCAGCAGCGCGAGCTCTGGGGCCAACGTCCTGACTTTC.

V and J are TRBV28 and TRBJ2-3; 14 nucleotides agree with TRBD2. The V segment lost 4 bases and the J segment 5 bases; nucleotides outside the gene matches: 8. CDR1 and CDR2 (germline): MDHEN, SYDVKM. The CDR3 loop spans 17 amino acids. CDR3 sequence: CASSSRLAGGPKDTQYF. The CDR3 nucleotides read TGTGCCAGCAGTTCCAGACTAGCGGGGGGGCCGAAAGATACGCAGTATTTT.

A single count supports this clonotype. This chain connects TRBV7-6 to TRBJ1-3; D remains ambiguous. The CDR3 is 15 residues long. V lost 1 base and J 2 bases, leaving 9 bases between the germline ends. The germline V gene has CDR1 SGHVS and CDR2 FNYEAQ. The CDR3 DNA follows: TGTGCCAGCAGCTTAGTTGGGGTCCCTGGAAACACCATATATTTT. This codes for CASSLVGVPGNTIYF.

This clonotype occurred many times. This chain joins TRBV12-3 or TRBV12-4 and TRBJ1-1, with 8 positions matching TRBD1. The CDR3 loop spans 12 amino acids. Unmatched junction bases numbered 4, after V lost 6 bases and J lost 7 bases. The CDR3 nucleotides are TGTGCCAGCAGGCTAACAGGGGGTGAAGCTTTCTTT. As protein: CASRLTGGEAFF.

This clonotype has just a few counts. The chain employs TRBV7-2 and TRBJ1-6, with 10 bases lining up with TRBD1. The trim removed 5 bases at V and 11 bases at J, leaving 12 bases unmatched. This CDR3 contains 16 residues. Germline CDR1 SGHTA, CDR2 FQGNSA. The CDR3 DNA is TGTGCCAGCAGCCTTTTGGGACAGGGGACTCGGGCACCCCTCCACTTT. The encoded protein is CASSLLGQGTRAPLHF. The full variable domain, completed using reference TRBV7-2 and TRBJ1-6, is GAGVSQSPSNKVTEKGKDVELRCDPISGHTALYWYRQSLGQGLEFLIYFQGNSAPDKSGLPSDRFSAERTGGSVSTLTIQRTQQEDSAVYLCASSLLGQGTRAPLHFGNGTRLTVT.

The CDR3 loop is CASSPVEEDIQYF. In DNA form, the CDR3 reads TGTGCCAGCAGTCCAGTGGAGGAAGACATTCAGTACTTC. The chain has TRBV28 and TRBJ2-4, with a weak D call TRBD2 (5 bases). V lost 5 bases and J lost 8, with 13 bases in between. CDR3 length equals 13 residues. Per germline, CDR1 MDHEN and CDR2 SYDVKM.